The 31 T cell receptor beta chains below come from one sample, sequenced in a study of blood T cells in healthy people across ages. A second about 7 to 11 cycle PCR used barcoded and J-beta primers. TCRdb re-called the 5' RACE reads with MiXCR, one entry per CDR3 protein. The sample yields 1,800,000 or so distinct CDR3 sequences, roughly 43% seen once. Sequences were obtained from blood. The receptor source for this set is a human donor in good health.

The V call is TRBV7-2, the J call TRBJ2-3; D uncertain. This CDR3 is built from 12 residues. Germline V gene data show CDR1 as SGHTA and CDR2 as FQGNSA. V lost 6 bases to trimming and J lost 3 bases, with 7 bases between them. The CDR3 coding sequence is TGTGCCAGCAGTCAAATGACAGATACGCAGTATTTT. Encoded protein: CASSQMTDTQYF. The full variable domain, completed using reference TRBV7-2 and TRBJ2-3, is GAGVSQSPSNKVTEKGKDVELRCDPISGHTALYWYRQSLGQGLEFLIYFQGNSAPDKSGLPSDRFSAERTGGSVSTLTIQRTQQEDSAVYLCASSQMTDTQYFGPGTRLTVL.

The genes are TRBV6-5 and TRBJ2-4; 13 bases are a match to TRBD2. The J call may be incorrect, as the DNA end agrees better with TRBJ2-5. The CDR3 has 16 amino acids. The germline V gene encodes CDR1 MNHEY and CDR2 SVGAGI. The CDR3 nucleotides are TGTGCCAGCAGTTACTTGCCGGGACTAGCGGGGGAGACCCAGTACTTC. It translates to CASSYLPGLAGETQYF.

The CDR3 DNA reads TGTGCCAGCAGCCCTAACATGAGTCCCTATGGCTACACCTTC. Encoded protein: CASSPNMSPYGYTF. The chain employs TRBV12-3 or TRBV12-4 and TRBJ1-2; D is uncertain. The CDR3 is 14 amino acids. Trimming stripped 6 bases from V and 4 bases from J, with 15 bases between.

V gene TRBV6-5 combines with J gene TRBJ1-4; 10 bases match TRBD1. Germline assignment: CDR1 MNHEY and CDR2 SVGAGI. J was trimmed by 8 bases and V by 0 bases; bases with no gene match: 12. This CDR3 region has 18 residues. The CDR3 DNA follows: TGTGCCAGCAGTTACTCGGAATATGTCGGGACAGGGGACGAAAAACTGTTTTTT. This gives the protein CASSYSEYVGTGDEKLFF.

This clonotype was observed a few times. This chain joins TRBV7-8 and TRBJ2-3, with unresolved D. The CDR3 is 12 residues long. Deletions cut 8 bases from V and 0 bases from J, with 6 bases between. CDR1 and CDR2 from the germline V gene are SGHVS and FQNEAQ. This CDR3 reads CASETSTDTQYF. The CDR3 coding sequence is TGTGCCAGCGAGACTAGCACAGATACGCAGTATTTT.

This clonotype has ten or more counts. The chain employs TRBV7-2 and TRBJ2-5, with D possibly being TRBD1 (5 bases). The CDR3 runs to 13 residues. Looked up from germline, CDR1 is SGHTA and CDR2 is FQGNSA. V was trimmed by 5 bases and J by 2 bases, leaving 9 bases between them. The CDR3 DNA sequence: TGTGCCAGCAGCCCCCGACAGCAAGAGACCCAGTACTTC. Amino acids: CASSPRQQETQYF.

This clonotype was seen many times. The chain has TRBV7-2 and TRBJ1-2, with D possibly matching TRBD1 (5 bases). Germline V gives CDR1 SGHTA, CDR2 FQGNSA. The CDR3 has 14 amino acids. With 1 base removed from V and 7 bases from J, the gap between germline ends came to 13 bases. CDR3 coding DNA: TGTGCCAGCAGCTTAGGAAGGGGCAGCCTTGGCTACACCTTC. Its protein is CASSLGRGSLGYTF.

This clonotype was detected a few times. The chain has TRBV20-1 and TRBJ2-3; 16 nucleotides match TRBD2. CDR1 and CDR2 (germline): DFQATT, SNEGSKA (reference sequence). The CDR3 is made up of 17 amino acids. Germline trimming cut 5 bases from V and 4 bases from J; bases unmatched to any gene: 9. CDR3 residues: CSARSGTSGGAADTQYF. For the CDR3, the DNA is TGCAGTGCTCGCTCCGGGACTAGCGGGGGGGCCGCAGATACGCAGTATTTT.

The sample holds a few counts of this clonotype. CDR3 amino acids: CASSQDIGHPNTDTQYF. The CDR3, as DNA: TGCGCCAGCAGCCAAGATATTGGGCACCCCAACACAGATACGCAGTATTTT. The genes are TRBV4-3 and TRBJ2-3; no clear D gene. V was trimmed by 0 bases and J by 2 bases, leaving 15 bases between them. The CDR3 is made up of 17 amino acids. Germline V gene data show CDR1 as LGHNA and CDR2 as YSLEER.

This chain connects TRBV9 to TRBJ2-7, with D perhaps being TRBD1 or TRBD2 (5 bases each). The CDR3 has 14 amino acids. V dropped 0 bases and J dropped 10 bases, with 17 bases sitting between them. Germline-derived CDR1 and CDR2 are SGDLS and YYNGEE. CDR3 sequence (DNA): TGTGCCAGCAGCGTAGCGGGGCAGCGAGAGACTCAGTACTTC. Translating it yields CASSVAGQRETQYF. The whole variable domain, filled in from reference TRBV9 and TRBJ2-7, reads DSGVTQTPKHLITATGQRVTLRCSPRSGDLSVYWYQQSLDQGLQFLIQYYNGEERAKGNILERFSAQQFPDLHSELNLSSLELGDSALYFCASSVAGQRETQYFGPGTRLTVT.

This clonotype has more than one count but fewer than ten. The chain couples TRBV9 to TRBJ2-7, with D perhaps TRBD1 or TRBD2 (5 bases each). Germline-derived CDR1 and CDR2 are SGDLS and YYNGEE. CDR3 length equals 14 residues. V lost 0 bases, J lost 6 bases, and 13 bases lay in between. CDR3: CASSVGQGDSEQYF. The CDR3 DNA is TGTGCCAGCAGCGTAGGCCAGGGAGATTCCGAGCAGTACTTC.

This clonotype showed up just a few times. This chain joins TRBV4-1 and TRBJ2-3, with 9 bases aligning to TRBD2. This CDR3 spans 17 amino acids. Trimming at V came to 0 bases and at J to 6 bases, leaving 10 bases not matched to a gene. Germline V gene lookup returns CDR1 MGHRA and CDR2 YSYEKL. CDR3 sequence: CASSQEPLAGLLDTQYF. The CDR3 DNA reads TGCGCCAGCAGCCAAGAACCTCTAGCGGGGTTGCTGGATACGCAGTATTTT.

J is TRBJ2-7 and V is TRBV7-2, with 7 bases lining up with TRBD1. Germline CDR1 is SGHTA and CDR2 is FQGNSA. The trim removed 2 bases at V and 3 bases at J, leaving 1 base unmatched. The CDR3 is made up of 13 amino acids. Written as DNA, the CDR3 is TGTGCCAGCAGCTTATGGGACAGCTACGAGCAGTACTTC. The encoded protein is CASSLWDSYEQYF.

At least ten counts were recorded for this clonotype. The chain is built from TRBV7-2 and TRBJ2-1, with TRBD2 identical over 9 bases. The CDR3 totals 16 residues. CDR1 and CDR2 (germline): SGHTA, FQGNSA. The J segment lost 4 bases and the V segment lost 3 bases, leaving 7 bases of the junction unmatched. CDR3 sequence (DNA): TGTGCCAGCAGCTTTAACATAGCGGGGGCGTACAATGAGCAGTTCTTC. Its translation is CASSFNIAGAYNEQFF. Full variable domain (outside the CDR3, taken from reference TRBV7-2 and TRBJ2-1): GAGVSQSPSNKVTEKGKDVELRCDPISGHTALYWYRQSLGQGLEFLIYFQGNSAPDKSGLPSDRFSAERTGGSVSTLTIQRTQQEDSAVYLCASSFNIAGAYNEQFFGPGTRLTVL.

This clonotype is a singleton in its sample. The chain couples TRBV27 to TRBJ2-5, with no clear D. CDR1 and CDR2 from the germline V gene are MNHEY and SMNVEV (reference sequence). The germline V and J ends were trimmed by 3 bases and 5 bases, with 13 bases remaining between them. The length of the CDR3 is 14 residues. CDR3 residues: CASSLSGIWETQYF. The CDR3 region has the DNA TGTGCCAGCAGTTTGTCAGGAATATGGGAGACCCAGTACTTC.

The rearrangement joins TRBV7-2 to TRBJ2-7; D remains unclear. Trimming cost V 5 bases and J 3 bases, with 17 bases left between them. Germline values: CDR1 SGHTA, CDR2 FQGNSA. The CDR3 consists of 15 residues. CDR3 sequence (DNA): TGTGCCAGCAGCCTCAGAATACTGGATGGCTACGAGCAGTACTTC. Translation: CASSLRILDGYEQYF.

This clonotype was found a few times. This sequence joins TRBV25-1 and TRBJ2-7, with 7 positions matching TRBD2. Germline V gene sequence: CDR1 MGHDK, CDR2 SYGVNS. The CDR3 has 11 residues. V shed 8 bases, J shed 9 bases, and the junction held 7 bases outside the gene matches. The CDR3 DNA reads as TGTGCCAGCTCGGCGGGAGCGGGGCAGTACTTC. Protein sequence: CASSAGAGQYF.

Worth noting for this clonotype: This may arise from a read error, as a much more abundant clone is one base away. The chain recombines TRBV7-2 with TRBJ2-3, with D tentatively TRBD1 or TRBD2 (5 bases each). Germline CDR1 SGHTA, CDR2 FQGNSA. This CDR3 is built from 15 residues. CDR3 loop: CASSSDSSSTDTRYF. CDR3 DNA sequence: TGTGCCAGCAGCTCAGACAGCTCTAGCACAGATACGCGGTATTTT.

The rearrangement uses TRBV7-3 and TRBJ1-1; D uncertain. CDR1 SGHTA and CDR2 FQGTGA come from the germline V gene. V was pared by 4 bases and J by 11 bases, with 11 bases between. The CDR3 runs to 11 residues. In DNA, the CDR3 is TGTGCCAGCAGCTCGGGCCGAGGGGCTTTCTTT. Its protein is CASSSGRGAFF.

The J gene is TRBJ2-7, the V gene TRBV7-6; D is ambiguous. Between the trimmed V and J ends, which lost 0 bases and 1 base, there was a span of 7 bases. The V gene's germline CDR1 is SGHVS and CDR2 FNYEAQ. The CDR3 is 14 amino acids. CDR3 sequence reads: CASSLATTSYEQYF. CDR3 in DNA: TGTGCCAGCAGCTTAGCGACAACGTCCTACGAGCAGTACTTC.

This clonotype showed up just a few times. The V gene is TRBV20-1, the J gene TRBJ2-3, with unresolved D. The V gene's germline CDR1 is DFQATT and CDR2 SNEGSKA (reference sequence). This CDR3 has 13 residues. Trimming shortened V by 6 bases and J by 0 bases, and 10 bases separated the two germline ends. The CDR3 DNA reads as TGCAGTGCCTCACAACCCAGCACAGATACGCAGTATTTT. Protein: CSASQPSTDTQYF.

As DNA, the CDR3 is TGCGCCAGCAGCCAAGCATCCACGTCCAGGGAGCAGTTCTTC. This gives the protein CASSQASTSREQFF. The chain couples TRBV4-3 to TRBJ2-1; D not resolved. The CDR3 is 14 residues long. Trimming cost V 1 base and J 10 bases, with 14 bases left between them. Germline loops: CDR1 LGHNA, CDR2 YSLEER.

This sequence joins TRBV7-2 and TRBJ2-5, with a possible D match to TRBD1 (6 bases). In germline, CDR1 is SGHTA, CDR2 FQGNSA. The V gene lost 1 base and the J gene lost 4 bases, with 13 bases spanning the gap. CDR3 length: 15 residues. CDR3 nucleotides: TGTGCCAGCAGCTTAGTGGCCAGAGGGGGAGAGACCCAGTACTTC. It translates to CASSLVARGGETQYF.

This clonotype came up a few times. This rearrangement joins TRBV20-1 to TRBJ2-2; D may be TRBD1 or TRBD2 (5 bases each). The CDR3 sequence is 14 residues long. V gave up 6 bases and J gave up 3 bases, with 14 bases separating them. Germline V gene lookup returns CDR1 DFQATT and CDR2 SNEGSKA (reference sequence). In nucleotides, the CDR3 is TGCAGTGCAACCGGGACGGAATACACCGGGGAGCTGTTTTTT. Translated, it gives CSATGTEYTGELFF.

The chain has TRBV7-9 and TRBJ1-1; possibly TRBD1 for D (5 bases). Per germline, CDR1 SEHNR and CDR2 FQNEAQ (reference sequence). This CDR3 has 16 amino acids. The germline V and J ends were trimmed by 1 base and 5 bases, with 17 bases remaining between them. CDR3 nucleotides: TGTGCCAGCAGCTTAGGAACAGGCCGGCCGATAACTGAAGCTTTCTTT. It is translated as CASSLGTGRPITEAFF.

This clonotype was seen repeatedly, ten times or more. Mismatch with germline at one junction end may stem from a read error. The rearrangement joins TRBV5-1 to TRBJ1-1; a possible D gene is TRBD1 (6 bases). Looked up from germline, CDR1 is SGHRS and CDR2 is YFSETQ. The CDR3 spans 14 residues. The CDR3 DNA reads as TGTGCCAGCAGTTTACAGGGAGGTAACACTGAAGCTTTCTTT. It yields the protein CASSLQGGNTEAFF.

This clonotype has a handful of counts. V and J are TRBV3-1 and TRBJ2-4; D is undetermined. The assigned J gene may be wrong: the sequence end matches TRBJ2-7 better. Germline V gives CDR1 LGHDT, CDR2 YNNKEL (reference sequence). The CDR3 consists of 14 residues. The CDR3 bases are TGTGCCAGCAGCCAAGATGGGAACGGATACGAGCAGTACTTC. Translation gives CASSQDGNGYEQYF.

The rearrangement joins TRBV15 to TRBJ1-1; D is unresolved. V shed 0 bases and J shed 10 bases, with 12 bases lying between them. This CDR3 contains 13 residues. CDR1 is LNHNV, CDR2 YYDKDF, per germline (reference sequence). CDR3 coding DNA: TGTGCCACCAGCAGAGATCCGGGCCGAGGAGCTTTCTTT. As protein: CATSRDPGRGAFF.

This clonotype was found a few times. This chain links TRBV11-2 with TRBJ2-4; possible D gene TRBD1, 5 bases. V gave up 5 bases and J gave up 0 bases, with 17 bases separating them. The CDR3 extends over 17 amino acids. CDR1 and CDR2 from the germline V gene are SGHAT and FQNNGV. CDR3 in DNA: TGTGCCAGCAGCGCCAGACAGCACCTTCTAGCCAAAAACATTCAGTACTTC. Protein product: CASSARQHLLAKNIQYF.

V is TRBV20-1 and J is TRBJ1-2; possibly TRBD1 for D (5 bases). V was clipped by 3 bases and J by 7 bases, with 9 bases between them. CDR1 is DFQATT, CDR2 SNEGSKA, per germline (reference sequence). This CDR3 has 11 residues. The CDR3 protein is CSARERGGYTF. CDR3 coding DNA: TGCAGTGCTAGGGAGAGGGGTGGCTACACCTTC.

There are a few counts of this clonotype. DNA for the CDR3: TGTGCCAGTAAAACGACAGGAACATCCTACGAGCAGTACTTC. Protein product: CASKTTGTSYEQYF. The chain recombines TRBV19 with TRBJ2-4, with D maybe TRBD1 (6 bases). The end of the DNA is better explained by TRBJ2-7, so the J call may be wrong. The V gene's germline CDR1 is LNHDA and CDR2 SQIVND (reference sequence). The CDR3 extends over 14 amino acids.